The rows below give T cell receptor beta chains drawn from one sample of a study of PD-L1 blockade in urothelial cancer. Profiled with immunoSEQ multiplex PCR; TCRdb holds only in-frame clones, not every one. Of roughly 42,000 clones listed, more than 65% are singletons. The source material was PBMCs, sampled around atezolizumab (anti-PD-L1) treatment. Receptor source: a man aged 65 to 79 with urothelial cancer. Each CDR3 is given with its conserved first and last residue. The order of the fields is D gene, clone size, J gene, V gene, CDR3 protein, CDR3 DNA. The D gene is left open where the match is weak. Clone size appears in some rows only: once, few, many, or a class for an expanded clone.

d_gene: TRBD1
abundance: .
j_gene: TRBJ2-7
v_gene: TRBV5-6
CDR3aa: CASSPTGTGGFYEQYF
CDR3nt: TGTGCCAGCAGCCCCACCGGGACAGGGGGATTCTACGAGCAGTACTTC

d_gene: TRBD1
abundance: once
j_gene: TRBJ2-1
v_gene: TRBV5-6
CDR3aa: CASSWTGNEQFF
CDR3nt: TGTGCCAGCAGCTGGACAGGGAATGAGCAGTTCTTC

d_gene: TRBD1
abundance: .
j_gene: TRBJ1-1
v_gene: TRBV11-2
CDR3aa: CASSLGDREATEAFF
CDR3nt: TGTGCCAGCAGCTTAGGGGACAGGGAGGCCACTGAAGCTTTCTTT

d_gene: TRBD2
abundance: .
j_gene: TRBJ2-3
v_gene: TRBV29-1
CDR3aa: CSAKAPGLAGITSSTDTQYF
CDR3nt: TGCAGCGCTAAAGCTCCCGGACTAGCGGGAATTACTTCTAGCACAGATACGCAGTATTTT

d_gene: .
abundance: once
j_gene: TRBJ1-4
v_gene: TRBV6-1
CDR3aa: CASSELGGRTNEKLFF
CDR3nt: TGTGCCAGCAGTGAACTGGGAGGGAGAACTAATGAAAAACTGTTTTTT

d_gene: TRBD1
abundance: .
j_gene: TRBJ2-3
v_gene: TRBV5-1
CDR3aa: CASSSDRGADTQYF
CDR3nt: TGCGCCAGCAGCTCGGACAGGGGGGCAGATACGCAGTATTTT

d_gene: TRBD2
abundance: .
j_gene: TRBJ2-5
v_gene: TRBV15
CDR3aa: CATSRSAASGKKTQYF
CDR3nt: TGTGCCACCAGCAGATCCGCCGCTAGCGGGAAAAAGACCCAGTACTTC

d_gene: .
abundance: .
j_gene: TRBJ2-1
v_gene: TRBV19
CDR3aa: CASSIVREKLFF
CDR3nt: TGTGCCAGTAGTATTGTTCGGGAGAAGCTTTTCTTC

d_gene: .
abundance: .
j_gene: TRBJ1-2
v_gene: TRBV9
CDR3aa: CASSPRLGENYGYTF
CDR3nt: TGTGCCAGCAGCCCCCGGTTGGGAGAAAACTATGGCTACACCTTC

d_gene: .
abundance: .
j_gene: TRBJ1-4
v_gene: TRBV6-1
CDR3aa: CASRRQLTNEKLFF
CDR3nt: TGTGCCAGCAGAAGACAGCTAACAAATGAAAAACTGTTTTTT

d_gene: .
abundance: .
j_gene: TRBJ2-1
v_gene: TRBV19
CDR3aa: CASSGVRGVYNEQFF
CDR3nt: TGTGCCAGTAGCGGGGTCCGCGGGGTTTACAATGAGCAGTTCTTC

d_gene: .
abundance: .
j_gene: TRBJ2-5
v_gene: TRBV7-3
CDR3aa: CASSPGLRETQYF
CDR3nt: TGTGCCAGCAGCCCCGGACTGAGGGAGACCCAGTACTTC

d_gene: TRBD1
abundance: .
j_gene: TRBJ1-2
v_gene: TRBV5-4
CDR3aa: CASSLEQGGVGGYTF
CDR3nt: TGTGCCAGCAGCTTGGAACAGGGGGGAGTTGGCGGCTACACCTTC

d_gene: .
abundance: .
j_gene: TRBJ2-7
v_gene: TRBV12-5
CDR3aa: CASGPIRADEQYF
CDR3nt: TGTGCTAGTGGACCTATCAGGGCTGACGAGCAGTACTTC

d_gene: .
abundance: .
j_gene: TRBJ1-1
v_gene: TRBV11-2
CDR3aa: CASSQIAETEAFF
CDR3nt: TGTGCCAGCAGCCAGATAGCGGAGACTGAAGCTTTCTTT

d_gene: .
abundance: .
j_gene: TRBJ1-5
v_gene: TRBV19
CDR3aa: CASSYLTGYNQPQHF
CDR3nt: TGTGCCAGTAGCTACCTAACAGGGTATAATCAGCCCCAGCATTTT